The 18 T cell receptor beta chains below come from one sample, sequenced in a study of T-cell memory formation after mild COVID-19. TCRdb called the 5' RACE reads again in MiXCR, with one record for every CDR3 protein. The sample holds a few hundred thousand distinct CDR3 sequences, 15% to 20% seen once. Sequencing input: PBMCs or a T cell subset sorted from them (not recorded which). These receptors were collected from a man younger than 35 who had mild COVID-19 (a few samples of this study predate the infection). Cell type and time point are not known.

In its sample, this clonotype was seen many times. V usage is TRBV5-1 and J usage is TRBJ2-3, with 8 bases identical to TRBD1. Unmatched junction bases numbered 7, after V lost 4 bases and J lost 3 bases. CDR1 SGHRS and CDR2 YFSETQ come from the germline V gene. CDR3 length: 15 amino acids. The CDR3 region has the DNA TGCGCCAGCAGCCTTCGGACAGGGCAAACAGATACGCAGTATTTT. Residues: CASSLRTGQTDTQYF.

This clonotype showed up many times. This CDR3 reads CASSPGGSTDTQYF. The CDR3, as DNA: TGTGCCAGCAGTCCCGGGGGTAGCACAGATACGCAGTATTTT. The chain has TRBV12-3 or TRBV12-4 and TRBJ2-3; perhaps TRBD2 as D (6 bases). V was shortened by 5 bases and J by 0 bases, with 9 bases between the two germline ends. The CDR3 covers 14 residues.

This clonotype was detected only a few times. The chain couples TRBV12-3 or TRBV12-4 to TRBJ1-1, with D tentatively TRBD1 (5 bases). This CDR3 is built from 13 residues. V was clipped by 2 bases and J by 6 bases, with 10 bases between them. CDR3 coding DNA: TGTGCCAGCAGTTTATGGGGGGGTCCTGAAGCTTTCTTT. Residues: CASSLWGGPEAFF.

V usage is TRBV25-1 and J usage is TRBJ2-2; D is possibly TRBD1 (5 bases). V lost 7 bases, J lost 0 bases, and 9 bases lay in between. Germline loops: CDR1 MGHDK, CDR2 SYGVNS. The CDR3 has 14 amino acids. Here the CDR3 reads CASIGRANTGELFF. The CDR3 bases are TGTGCCAGCATAGGCAGGGCGAACACCGGGGAGCTGTTTTTT.

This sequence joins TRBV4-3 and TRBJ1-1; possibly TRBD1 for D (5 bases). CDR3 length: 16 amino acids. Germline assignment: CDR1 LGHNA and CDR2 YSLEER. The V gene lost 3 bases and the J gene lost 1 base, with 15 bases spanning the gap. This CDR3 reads CASSQDVGGANTEAFF. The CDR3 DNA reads TGCGCCAGCAGCCAGGACGTGGGGGGAGCGAACACTGAAGCTTTCTTT.

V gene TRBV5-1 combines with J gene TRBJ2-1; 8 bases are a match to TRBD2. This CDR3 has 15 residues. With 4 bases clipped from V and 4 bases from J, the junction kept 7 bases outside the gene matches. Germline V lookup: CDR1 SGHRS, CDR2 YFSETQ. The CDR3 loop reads CASSQGLVGYNEQFF. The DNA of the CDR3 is TGCGCCAGCAGCCAGGGACTAGTAGGATACAATGAGCAGTTCTTC.

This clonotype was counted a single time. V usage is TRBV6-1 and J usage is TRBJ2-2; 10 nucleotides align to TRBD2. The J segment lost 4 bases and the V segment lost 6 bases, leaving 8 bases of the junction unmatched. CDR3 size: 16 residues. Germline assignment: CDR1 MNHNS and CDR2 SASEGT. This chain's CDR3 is CASSRLAGEGTGELFF. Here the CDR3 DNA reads TGTGCCAGCAGCCGGCTAGCGGGGGAGGGCACCGGGGAGCTGTTTTTT.

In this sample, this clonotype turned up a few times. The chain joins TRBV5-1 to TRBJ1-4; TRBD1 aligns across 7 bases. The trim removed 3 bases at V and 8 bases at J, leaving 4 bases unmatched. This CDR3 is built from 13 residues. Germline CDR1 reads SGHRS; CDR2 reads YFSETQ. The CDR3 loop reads CASSSTGVEKLFF. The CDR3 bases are TGCGCCAGCAGCTCAACAGGGGTCGAAAAACTGTTTTTT.

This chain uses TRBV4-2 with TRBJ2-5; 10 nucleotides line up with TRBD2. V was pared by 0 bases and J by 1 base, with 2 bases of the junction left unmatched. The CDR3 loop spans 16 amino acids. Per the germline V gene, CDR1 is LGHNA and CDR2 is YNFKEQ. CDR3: CASSQDRTSGQETQYF. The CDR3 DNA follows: TGTGCCAGCAGCCAAGATAGGACTAGCGGCCAAGAGACCCAGTACTTC.

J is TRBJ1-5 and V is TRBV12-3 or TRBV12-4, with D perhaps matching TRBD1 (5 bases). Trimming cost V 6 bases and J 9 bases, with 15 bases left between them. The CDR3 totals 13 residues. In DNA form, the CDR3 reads TGTGCCAGCAGGCCCAGGGTTCCCGGGCCCCAGCATTTT. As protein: CASRPRVPGPQHF.

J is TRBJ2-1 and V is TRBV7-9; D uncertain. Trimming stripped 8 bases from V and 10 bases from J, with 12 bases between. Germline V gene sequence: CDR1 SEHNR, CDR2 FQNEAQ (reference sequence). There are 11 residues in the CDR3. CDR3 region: CASGRGPEQFF. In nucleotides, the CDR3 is TGTGCCAGCGGCCGAGGTCCCGAGCAGTTCTTC.

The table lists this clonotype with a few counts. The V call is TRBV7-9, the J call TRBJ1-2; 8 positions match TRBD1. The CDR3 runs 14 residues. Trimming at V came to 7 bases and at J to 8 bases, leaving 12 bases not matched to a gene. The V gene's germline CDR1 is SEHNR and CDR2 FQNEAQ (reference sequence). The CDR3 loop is CASMGTGEGLGYTF. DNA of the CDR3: TGTGCCAGCATGGGGACAGGAGAGGGACTAGGCTACACCTTC.

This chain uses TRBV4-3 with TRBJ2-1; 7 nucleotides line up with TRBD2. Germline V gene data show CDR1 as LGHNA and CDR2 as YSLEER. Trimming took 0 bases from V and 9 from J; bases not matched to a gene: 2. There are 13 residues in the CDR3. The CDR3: CASSQEGGGEQFF. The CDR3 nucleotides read TGCGCCAGCAGCCAAGAGGGGGGGGGTGAGCAGTTCTTC.

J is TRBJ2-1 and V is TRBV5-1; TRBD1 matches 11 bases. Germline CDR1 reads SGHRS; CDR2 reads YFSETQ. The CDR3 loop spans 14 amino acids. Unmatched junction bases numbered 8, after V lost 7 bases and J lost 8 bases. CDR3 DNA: TGCGCCAGCGGGCCGGGACAGGGGGTCGATGAGCAGTTCTTC. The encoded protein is CASGPGQGVDEQFF.

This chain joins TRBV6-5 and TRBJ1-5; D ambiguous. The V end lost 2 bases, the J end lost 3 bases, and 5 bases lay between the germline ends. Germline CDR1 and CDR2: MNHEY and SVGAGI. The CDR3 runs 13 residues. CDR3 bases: TGTGCCAGCAGTTACGAGTACAATCAGCCCCAGCATTTT. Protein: CASSYEYNQPQHF.

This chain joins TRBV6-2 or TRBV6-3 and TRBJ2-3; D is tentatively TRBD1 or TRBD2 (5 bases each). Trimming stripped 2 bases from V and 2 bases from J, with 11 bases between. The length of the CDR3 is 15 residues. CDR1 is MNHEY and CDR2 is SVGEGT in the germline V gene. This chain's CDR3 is CASSYGAGTTDTQYF. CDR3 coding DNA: TGTGCCAGCAGTTACGGGGCAGGGACCACAGATACGCAGTATTTT.

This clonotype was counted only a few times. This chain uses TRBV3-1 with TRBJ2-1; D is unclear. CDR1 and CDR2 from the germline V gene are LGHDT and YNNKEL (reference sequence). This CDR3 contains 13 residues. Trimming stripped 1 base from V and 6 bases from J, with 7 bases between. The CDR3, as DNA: TGTGCCAGCAGCCAAGGTCTGTTCAATGAGCAGTTCTTC. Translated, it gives CASSQGLFNEQFF.

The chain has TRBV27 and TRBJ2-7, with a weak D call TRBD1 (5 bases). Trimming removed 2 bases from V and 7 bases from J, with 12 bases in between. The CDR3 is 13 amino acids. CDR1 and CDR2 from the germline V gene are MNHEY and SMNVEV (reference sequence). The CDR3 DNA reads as TGTGCCAGCAGTTTAATTCCAGGGCGTGAGCAGTACGTC. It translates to CASSLIPGREQYV.